What follows is one TCR beta chain and its context. Its antigen remains unidentified. This sample was taken from a study of vaccination effects on CD4 cells after COVID-19. CDR1 SNHLY and CDR2 FYNNEI come from the germline V gene. V lost 1 base to trimming and J lost 1 base, with 10 bases between them. The CDR3 totals 15 residues. Method: immunoSEQ multiplex PCR; TCRdb's copy keeps in-frame clones and lacks some. The table records 50,000 to 75,000 clones, under 85% of them present only once. Isolating CD4+ T cells followed less than 12 days of culture. The clonotype originates from a human donor who had a prior SARS-CoV-2 infection. The specimen comprised CD4+ T cells from PBMCs cultured without peptide, sampled before COVID-19 vaccination. V is TRBV2 and J is TRBJ2-5; D ambiguous. CDR3 sequence: CASSEGGPTQETQYF. CDR3 DNA sequence: TGTGCCAGCAGTGAAGGAGGCCCAACCCAAGAGACCCAGTACTTC.